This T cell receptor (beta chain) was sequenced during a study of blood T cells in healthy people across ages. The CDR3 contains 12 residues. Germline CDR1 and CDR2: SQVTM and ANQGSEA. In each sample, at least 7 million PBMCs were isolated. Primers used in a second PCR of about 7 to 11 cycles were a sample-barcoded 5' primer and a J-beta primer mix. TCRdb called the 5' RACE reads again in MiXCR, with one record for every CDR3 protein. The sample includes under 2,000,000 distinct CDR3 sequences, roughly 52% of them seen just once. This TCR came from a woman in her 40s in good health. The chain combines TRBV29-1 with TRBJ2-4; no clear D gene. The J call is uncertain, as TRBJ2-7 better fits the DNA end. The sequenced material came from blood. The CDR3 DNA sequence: TGCAGCGTTGGAGATCGACCTTACGAGCAGTACTTC. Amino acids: CSVGDRPYEQYF.